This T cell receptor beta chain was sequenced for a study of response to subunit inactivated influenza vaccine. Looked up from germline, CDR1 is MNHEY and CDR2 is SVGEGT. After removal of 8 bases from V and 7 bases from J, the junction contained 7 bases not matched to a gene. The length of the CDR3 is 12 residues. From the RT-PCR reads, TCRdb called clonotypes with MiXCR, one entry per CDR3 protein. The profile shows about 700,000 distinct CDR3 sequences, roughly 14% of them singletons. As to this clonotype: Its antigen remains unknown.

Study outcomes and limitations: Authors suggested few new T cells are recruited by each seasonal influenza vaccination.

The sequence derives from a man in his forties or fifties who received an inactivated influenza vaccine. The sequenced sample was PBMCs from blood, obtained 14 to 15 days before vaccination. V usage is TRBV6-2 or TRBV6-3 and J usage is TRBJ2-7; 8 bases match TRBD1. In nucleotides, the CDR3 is TGTGCCAGCGCGCAGGGGGCGCATGAGCAGTACTTC. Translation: CASAQGAHEQYF.